This T cell receptor beta chain was sequenced during a study of cytomegalovirus exposure and HLA in healthy donors. Study in general: A data release that came early held tens of millions of unique TCRs from HLA-typed donors. Study conclusions and caveats: It was in a later analysis that TCR association rates were seen to vary by HLA locus, highest for DRB1 and lowest for HLA-C. TCR beta V- and J-gene trimming was later associated with a missense DCLRE1C variant.

This CDR3 is built from 14 residues. The V and J ends lost 5 bases and 1 base, in that order; junction bases with no gene match: 4. Germline CDR1 is GTSNPN and CDR2 is SVGIG (reference sequence). Worth noting for this clone: Its antigen is unknown.

The PCR had 60 Vbeta and 13 Jbeta primers. Original data processing: A follow-up analysis tallied around 80 million unique TCR beta chains, about 11 million shared. Only in-frame clones appear in the TCRdb table, and some are missing; sequencing was by immunoSEQ multiplex PCR. V and J calls and clone size are those listed in that table; D and trimming were worked out from the DNA. The sample lists 85,000 to 100,000 clones, 65% to 85% occurring once. The sequence was collected from a girl aged 2-15 years in good health and CMV-seropositive. V usage is TRBV30 and J usage is TRBJ2-1; 8 nucleotides match TRBD1. Source material: PBMCs. CDR3 in DNA: TGTGCCTGGGGATACAGGGGGTCCTACAATGAGCAGTTCTTC. It specifies CAWGYRGSYNEQFF.